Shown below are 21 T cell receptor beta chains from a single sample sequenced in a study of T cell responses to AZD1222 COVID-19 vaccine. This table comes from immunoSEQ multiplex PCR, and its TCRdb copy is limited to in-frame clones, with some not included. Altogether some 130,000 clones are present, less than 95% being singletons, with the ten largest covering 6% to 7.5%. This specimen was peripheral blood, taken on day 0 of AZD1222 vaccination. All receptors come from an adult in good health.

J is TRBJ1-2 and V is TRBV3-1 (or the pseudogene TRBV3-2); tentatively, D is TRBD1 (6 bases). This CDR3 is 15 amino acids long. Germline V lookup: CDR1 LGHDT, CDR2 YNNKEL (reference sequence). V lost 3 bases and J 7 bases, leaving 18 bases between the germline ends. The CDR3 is CASSQMGGGPSGYTF. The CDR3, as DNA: TGTGCCAGCAGCCAGATGGGAGGGGGGCCGAGTGGCTACACCTTC.

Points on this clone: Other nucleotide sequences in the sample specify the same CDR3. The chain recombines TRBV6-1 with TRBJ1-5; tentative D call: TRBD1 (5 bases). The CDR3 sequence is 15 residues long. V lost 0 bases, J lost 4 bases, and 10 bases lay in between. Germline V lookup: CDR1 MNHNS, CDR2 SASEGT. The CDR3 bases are TGTGCCAGCAGTGAAGCGGGGCAGCAAAATCAGCCCCAGCATTTT. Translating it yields CASSEAGQQNQPQHF.

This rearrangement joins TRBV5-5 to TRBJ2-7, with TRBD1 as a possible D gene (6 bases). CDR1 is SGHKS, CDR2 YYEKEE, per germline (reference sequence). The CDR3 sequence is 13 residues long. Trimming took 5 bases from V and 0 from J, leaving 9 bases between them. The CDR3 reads CASRQGRSYEQYF. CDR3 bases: TGTGCCAGCAGGCAGGGGCGCTCCTACGAGCAGTACTTC.

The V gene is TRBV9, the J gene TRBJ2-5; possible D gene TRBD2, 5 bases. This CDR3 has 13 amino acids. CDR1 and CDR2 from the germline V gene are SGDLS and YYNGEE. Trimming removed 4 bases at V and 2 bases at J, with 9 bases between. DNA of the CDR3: TGTGCCAGCAGCCCCCGAGGGCAAGAGACCCAGTACTTC. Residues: CASSPRGQETQYF.

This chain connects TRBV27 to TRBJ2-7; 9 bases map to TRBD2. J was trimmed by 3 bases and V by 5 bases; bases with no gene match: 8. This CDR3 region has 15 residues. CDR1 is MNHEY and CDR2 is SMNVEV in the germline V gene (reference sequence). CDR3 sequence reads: CASSLAGGPDYEQYF. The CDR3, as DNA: TGTGCCAGCAGTCTCGCGGGGGGGCCGGACTACGAGCAGTACTTC.

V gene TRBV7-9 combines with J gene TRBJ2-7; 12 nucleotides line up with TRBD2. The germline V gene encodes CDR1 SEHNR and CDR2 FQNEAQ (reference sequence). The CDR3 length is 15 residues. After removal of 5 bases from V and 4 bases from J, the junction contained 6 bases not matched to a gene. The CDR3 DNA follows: TGTGCCAGCAGCCCTAGCGGGGGGGTGCAGTACGAGCAGTACTTC. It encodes CASSPSGGVQYEQYF.

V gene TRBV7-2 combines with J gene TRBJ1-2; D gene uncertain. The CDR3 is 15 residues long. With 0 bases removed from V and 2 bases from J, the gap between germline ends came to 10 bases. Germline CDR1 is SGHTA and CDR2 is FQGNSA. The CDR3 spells CASSLAPGINYGYTF. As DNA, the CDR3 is TGTGCCAGCAGCTTAGCGCCTGGGATCAACTATGGCTACACCTTC.

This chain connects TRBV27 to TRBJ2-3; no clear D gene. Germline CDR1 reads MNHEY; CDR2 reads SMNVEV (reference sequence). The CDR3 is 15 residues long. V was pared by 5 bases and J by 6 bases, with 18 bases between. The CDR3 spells CASSLPGPSLDTQYF. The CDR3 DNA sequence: TGTGCCAGCAGTCTACCGGGCCCATCACTCGATACGCAGTATTTT.

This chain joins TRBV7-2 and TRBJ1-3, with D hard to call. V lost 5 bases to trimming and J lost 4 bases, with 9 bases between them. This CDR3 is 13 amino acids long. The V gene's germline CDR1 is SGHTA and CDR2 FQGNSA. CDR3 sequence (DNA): TGTGCCAGCAGCCCAGGACTCGGAAACACCATATATTTT. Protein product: CASSPGLGNTIYF.

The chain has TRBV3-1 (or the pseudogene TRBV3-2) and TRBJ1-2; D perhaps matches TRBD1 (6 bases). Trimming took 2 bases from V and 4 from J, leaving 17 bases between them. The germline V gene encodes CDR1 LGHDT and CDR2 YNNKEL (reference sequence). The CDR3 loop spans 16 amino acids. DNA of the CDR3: TGTGCCAGCAGCCAAACAGGGACTCCCGAGGGCTATGGCTACACCTTC. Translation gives CASSQTGTPEGYGYTF.

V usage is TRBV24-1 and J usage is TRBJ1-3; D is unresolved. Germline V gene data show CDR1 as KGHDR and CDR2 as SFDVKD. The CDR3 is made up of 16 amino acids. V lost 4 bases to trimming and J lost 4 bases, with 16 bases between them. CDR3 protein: CATSDRDGFGGNTIYF. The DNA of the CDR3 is TGTGCCACCAGTGACAGAGACGGATTCGGGGGAAACACCATATATTTT.

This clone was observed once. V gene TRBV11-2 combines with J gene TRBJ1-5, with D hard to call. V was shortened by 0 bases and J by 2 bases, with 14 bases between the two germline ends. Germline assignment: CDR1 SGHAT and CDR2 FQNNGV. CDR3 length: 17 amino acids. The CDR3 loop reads CASSLDRFWPGNQPQHF. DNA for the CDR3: TGTGCCAGCAGCTTAGACAGGTTTTGGCCGGGCAATCAGCCCCAGCATTTT.

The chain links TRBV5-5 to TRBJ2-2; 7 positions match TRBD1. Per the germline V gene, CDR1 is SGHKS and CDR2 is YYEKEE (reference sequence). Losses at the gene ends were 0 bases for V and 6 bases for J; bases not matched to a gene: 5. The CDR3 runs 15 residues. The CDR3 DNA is TGTGCCAGCAGCTTGGGACAGGGTTTCCCCGGGGAGCTGTTTTTT. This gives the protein CASSLGQGFPGELFF.

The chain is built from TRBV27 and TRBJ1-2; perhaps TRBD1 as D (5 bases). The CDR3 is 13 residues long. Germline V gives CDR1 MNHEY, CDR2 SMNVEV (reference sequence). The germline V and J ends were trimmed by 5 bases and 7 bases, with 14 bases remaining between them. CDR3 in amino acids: CASSKWGDGGYTF. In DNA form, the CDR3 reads TGTGCCAGCAGTAAGTGGGGGGATGGTGGCTACACCTTC.

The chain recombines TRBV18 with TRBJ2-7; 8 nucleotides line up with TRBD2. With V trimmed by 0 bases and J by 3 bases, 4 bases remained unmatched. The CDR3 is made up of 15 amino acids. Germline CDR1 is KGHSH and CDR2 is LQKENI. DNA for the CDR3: TGTGCCAGCTCACCACCGTCACTAGCGGACTACGAGCAGTACTTC. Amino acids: CASSPPSLADYEQYF.

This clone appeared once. The CDR3: CASSQDWGVGGVQNYGYTF. The CDR3 nucleotides read TGCGCCAGCAGCCAAGATTGGGGGGTTGGGGGAGTGCAGAACTATGGCTACACCTTC. The genes are TRBV4-3 and TRBJ1-2, with D possibly TRBD1 on 5 matching bases. There are 19 residues in the CDR3. V was clipped by 0 bases and J by 2 bases, with 22 bases between them. The germline V gene has CDR1 LGHNA and CDR2 YSLEER.

The CDR3 DNA sequence: TGTGCCAGCAGCCTTCGGACTAGCGGGGGGGCCGGGGAGACCCAGTACTTC. Encoded protein: CASSLRTSGGAGETQYF. The V and J genes are TRBV4-2 and TRBJ2-5; 15 nucleotides match TRBD2. The germline V gene has CDR1 LGHNA and CDR2 YNFKEQ. V gave up 4 bases and J gave up 5 bases; unmatched junction bases: 8. The CDR3 totals 17 residues.

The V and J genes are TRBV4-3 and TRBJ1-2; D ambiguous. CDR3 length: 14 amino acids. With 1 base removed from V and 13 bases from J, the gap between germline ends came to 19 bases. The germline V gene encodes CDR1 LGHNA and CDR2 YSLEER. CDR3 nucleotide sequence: TGCGCCAGCAGCCAAGTTGCAGGCTTAAGGCTGGGCACCTTC. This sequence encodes CASSQVAGLRLGTF.

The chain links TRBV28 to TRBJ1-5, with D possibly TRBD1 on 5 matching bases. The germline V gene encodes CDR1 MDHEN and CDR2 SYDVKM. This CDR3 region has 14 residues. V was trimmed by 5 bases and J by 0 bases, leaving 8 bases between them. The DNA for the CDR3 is TGTGCCAGCAGTAGGGACTTTAGCAATCAGCCCCAGCATTTT. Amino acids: CASSRDFSNQPQHF.

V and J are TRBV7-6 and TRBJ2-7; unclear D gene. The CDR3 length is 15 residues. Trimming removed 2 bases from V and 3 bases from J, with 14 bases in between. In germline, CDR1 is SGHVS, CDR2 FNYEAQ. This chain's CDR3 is CASSLTAPGDYEQYF. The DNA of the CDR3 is TGTGCCAGCAGCTTAACAGCCCCTGGCGACTACGAGCAGTACTTC.

The chain's CDR3 is CSVEDGGGRNYGYTF. The CDR3 DNA follows: TGCAGCGTTGAAGATGGGGGAGGGCGGAACTATGGCTACACCTTC. The chain uses TRBV29-1 and TRBJ1-2, with D tentatively TRBD1 (5 bases). V was pared by 0 bases and J by 2 bases, with 13 bases between. The CDR3 spans 15 residues. The germline V gene encodes CDR1 SQVTM and CDR2 ANQGSEA.